These 13 T cell receptor beta chains share one sample of origin, sequenced in a study of blood T cell repertoires in COVID-19 (dated by TCRdb to 2019 to 2021). The method was the immunoSEQ multiplex PCR assay. TCRdb carries this immuneACCESS record with in-frame sequences only. Its versions omit some clonotypes, under half of them owing to an unresolved V gene in the studies checked, with the rest unexplained. Within this sample are around 250,000 clones, with roughly four fifths of them counted one time only. The top ten clonotypes cover roughly 3.4% of the sample. The sample was peripheral blood. These receptors came from a woman aged 18-29 years with acute or convalescent COVID-19.

The chain uses TRBV7-6 and TRBJ1-2; 7 bases match TRBD1. The V gene end was trimmed by 5 bases and the J gene end by 0 bases; junction bases not matched to a gene: 9. The germline CDR1 and CDR2 sequences are SGHVS and FNYEAQ. The CDR3 has 16 residues. The CDR3 region is CASSHDPGGSNYGYTF. CDR3 sequence (DNA): TGTGCCAGCAGCCACGATCCAGGGGGTTCTAACTATGGCTACACCTTC.

The genes are TRBV29-1 and TRBJ2-2, with 7 bases aligning to TRBD1. This CDR3 spans 13 amino acids. Germline CDR1 and CDR2: SQVTM and ANQGSEA. The V segment lost 6 bases and the J segment 2 bases; nucleotides outside the gene matches: 3. CDR3 nucleotides: TGCAGCGTGGGACAGCCCAACACCGGGGAGCTGTTTTTT. Translated: CSVGQPNTGELFF.

The chain combines TRBV28 with TRBJ2-3; D perhaps matches TRBD2 (6 bases). Trimming took off 3 bases at V and 2 bases at J, with 33 bases between the two ends. This CDR3 is 22 amino acids long. Germline loops: CDR1 MDHEN, CDR2 SYDVKM. Here the CDR3 DNA reads TGTGCCAGCAGTTTTGAGACGAAACTAGCTGGGCGTTATCGGGCGAACACAGATACGCAGTATTTT. Its translation is CASSFETKLAGRYRANTDTQYF.

Concerning this clone: This same CDR3 is encoded by further DNA sequences in the sample. This rearrangement joins TRBV12-3 or TRBV12-4 to TRBJ2-1; D is undetermined. The V gene lost 3 bases and the J gene lost 6 bases, with 6 bases spanning the gap. The CDR3 has 12 residues. The CDR3 nucleotides are TGTGCCAGCAGTTTCGGTGGCAATGAGCAGTTCTTC. Its protein is CASSFGGNEQFF.

The CDR3 DNA reads as TGTGCCTGGCAGAGGGATTCGAACACTGAAGCTTTCTTT. As protein: CAWQRDSNTEAFF. The gene calls are TRBV30 and TRBJ1-1; D is undetermined. Trimming pared 5 bases from V and 1 base from J, leaving 11 bases between. The CDR3 has 13 residues. Germline V lookup: CDR1 GTSNPN, CDR2 SVGIG (reference sequence).

The V call is TRBV5-1, the J call TRBJ2-1; D gene ambiguous. The CDR3 totals 14 residues. Per the germline V gene, CDR1 is SGHRS and CDR2 is YFSETQ. V lost 2 bases and J lost 4, with 10 bases in between. CDR3 region: CASSFQLGYNEQFF. The CDR3 DNA reads TGCGCCAGCAGCTTCCAGCTCGGGTACAATGAGCAGTTCTTC.

The J gene is TRBJ2-7, the V gene TRBV6-2 or TRBV6-3; D is uncertain. This CDR3 has 11 residues. Germline CDR1 reads MNHEY; CDR2 reads SVGEGT. V was clipped by 3 bases and J by 5 bases, with 5 bases between them. As DNA, the CDR3 is TGTGCCAGCAGTTATGAGAACGAGCAGTACTTC. It yields the protein CASSYENEQYF.

In its sample, this clone was seen once. The chain employs TRBV6-5 and TRBJ2-5; the match to TRBD1 covers 9 bases. CDR1 MNHEY and CDR2 SVGAGI come from the germline V gene. The CDR3 contains 14 residues. V was pared by 5 bases and J by 7 bases, with 8 bases of the junction left unmatched. CDR3 DNA: TGTGCCAGCAGTAACAGGGGGCGATCAGGGACCCAGTACTTC. Residues: CASSNRGRSGTQYF.

This chain joins TRBV5-1 and TRBJ2-5; TRBD2 matches 8 bases. J was trimmed by 7 bases and V by 3 bases; bases with no gene match: 5. Germline values: CDR1 SGHRS, CDR2 YFSETQ. This CDR3 spans 13 amino acids. The CDR3 protein is CASSSGLAGTQYF. The DNA for the CDR3 is TGCGCCAGCAGCTCCGGACTAGCCGGGACCCAGTACTTC.

CDR3 sequence: CASSATTGGYTEAFF. For the CDR3, the DNA is TGTGCCAGCTCAGCAACGACAGGGGGTTATACTGAAGCTTTCTTT. The rearrangement joins TRBV18 to TRBJ1-1; TRBD1 matches 9 bases. Germline CDR1 reads KGHSH; CDR2 reads LQKENI. The J segment lost 5 bases and the V segment lost 5 bases, leaving 9 bases of the junction unmatched. This CDR3 has 15 residues.

The CDR3 protein is CASSYGQGIGYTF. The CDR3 DNA follows: TGTGCCAGCAGTTACGGGCAGGGGATTGGCTACACCTTC. The chain joins TRBV6-5 to TRBJ1-2; TRBD1 is a possible D gene (6 bases). Trimming pared 2 bases from V and 7 bases from J, leaving 11 bases between. The germline V gene encodes CDR1 MNHEY and CDR2 SVGAGI. The CDR3 runs to 13 residues.

This rearrangement joins TRBV28 to TRBJ1-5, with a weak D call TRBD1 (5 bases). Germline-derived CDR1 and CDR2 are MDHEN and SYDVKM. This CDR3 has 13 amino acids. V was cut by 5 bases and J by 3 bases, with 8 bases left in between. The CDR3 DNA sequence: TGTGCCAGCAGTCAAGGGGTCAATCAGCCCCAGCATTTT. This gives the protein CASSQGVNQPQHF. The variable domain in full, with the rest retrieved from reference TRBV28 and TRBJ1-5, is DVKVTQSSRYLVKRTGEKVFLECVQDMDHENMFWYRQDPGLGLRLIYFSYDVKMKEKGDIPEGYSVSREKKERFSLILESASTNQTSMYLCASSQGVNQPQHFGDGTRLSIL.

The chain couples TRBV5-6 to TRBJ2-1; 7 bases are a match to TRBD2. This CDR3 is built from 15 residues. J lost 6 bases, V lost 4 bases, and 10 bases had no gene match. The germline V gene encodes CDR1 SGHDT and CDR2 YYEEEE. CDR3 residues: CASSPGTISLNEQFF. The CDR3 region has the DNA TGTGCCAGCAGCCCTGGGACTATCTCCCTCAATGAGCAGTTCTTC.